One and the same sample provided the 16 T cell receptor beta chains below, sequenced in a study of molecular identifiers for immune sequencing clone quantification. TCRdb fed the PCR reads into MiXCR, producing one record per CDR3 protein. The table has under 800,000 distinct CDR3 sequences, 25% seen once. Source material: naive CD8+ T cells from blood, with Jurkat cell RNA spiked in. This sample's subset: FACS-sorted CD8+CD4-CCR7+CD45RA+ naive T cells. The source of these receptors is a human donor in good health. Some libraries in this study had Jurkat cell RNA spiked in.

A remark on this clonotype: A much more abundant neighbour one base away suggests this may be a read error. This chain uses TRBV5-6 with TRBJ1-1; D is unresolved. The CDR3 extends over 16 amino acids. Germline lookup yields CDR1 SGHDT and CDR2 YYEEEE. Trimming took 0 bases from V and 0 from J, leaving 12 bases between them. As DNA, the CDR3 is TGTGCCAGCAGCTTGGGGGAACTACCTATGAACACTGAAGCTTTCTTT. Its protein product is CASSLGELPMNTEAFF.

In its sample, this clonotype was seen many times. The gene calls are TRBV28 and TRBJ2-3; 10 bases agree with TRBD2. The CDR3 covers 17 residues. V was clipped by 5 bases and J by 0 bases; unmatched bases: 8. The V gene's germline CDR1 is MDHEN and CDR2 SYDVKM. The CDR3 region is CASSDGGLAASTDTQYF. DNA of the CDR3: TGTGCCAGCAGTGACGGCGGACTAGCGGCTAGCACAGATACGCAGTATTTT.

A note on this clonotype: The junction shows a germline mismatch at one end, possibly a read error. The V gene is TRBV12-3 or TRBV12-4, the J gene TRBJ2-2, with D maybe TRBD2 (5 bases). CDR3 length equals 14 residues. CDR3 nucleotides: TGTGCCAGCAGTTATTCGGGGAACGCCGGGGAGCTATTTTTT. Translated: CASSYSGNAGELFF.

This chain uses TRBV15 with TRBJ2-5; tentative D call: TRBD1 (6 bases). The V end lost 3 bases, the J end lost 1 base, and 15 bases lay between the germline ends. Per germline, CDR1 LNHNV and CDR2 YYDKDF (reference sequence). There are 16 residues in the CDR3. The CDR3 is CATSSATGIGQETQYF. The CDR3 nucleotides read TGTGCCACCAGCAGCGCGACAGGAATAGGCCAAGAGACCCAGTACTTC.

V and J are TRBV4-1 and TRBJ2-7; D is unclear. The CDR3 has 15 residues. V lost 1 base and J 3 bases, leaving 13 bases between the germline ends. CDR1 and CDR2 (germline): MGHRA, YSYEKL. CDR3 nucleotides: TGCGCCAGCAGCCAAGGAGGCCAAAAGTACTACGAGCAGTACTTC. It translates to CASSQGGQKYYEQYF.

The genes are TRBV7-8 and TRBJ2-3; the match to TRBD2 covers 9 bases. Looked up from germline, CDR1 is SGHVS and CDR2 is FQNEAQ. Trimming removed 2 bases from V and 4 bases from J; junction bases left unmatched: 10. This CDR3 has 17 residues. The DNA of the CDR3 is TGTGCCAGCAGCTTACCCCGGGGCGGGGGGGCGTCAGATACGCAGTATTTT. Residues: CASSLPRGGGASDTQYF.

The chain's CDR3 is CASSPGFVRYEQYF. DNA for the CDR3: TGTGCCAGTAGCCCAGGGTTTGTCCGCTACGAGCAGTACTTC. The chain recombines TRBV19 with TRBJ2-7, with D possibly being TRBD1 (5 bases). This CDR3 comprises 14 residues. Looked up from germline, CDR1 is LNHDA and CDR2 is SQIVND (reference sequence). Trimming took 6 bases from V and 3 from J, leaving 15 bases between them.

This clonotype was seen many times. This chain uses TRBV27 with TRBJ1-1; 7 nucleotides line up with TRBD1. After removal of 5 bases from V and 5 bases from J, the junction contained 5 bases not matched to a gene. Germline V gives CDR1 MNHEY, CDR2 SMNVEV (reference sequence). The CDR3 loop spans 13 amino acids. The CDR3 nucleotides read TGTGCCAGCAGTCCATTGACAGGGACTGAAGCTTTCTTT. This translates into CASSPLTGTEAFF.

V gene TRBV5-1 combines with J gene TRBJ2-7; TRBD2 might be the D (5 bases). V was shortened by 1 base and J by 4 bases, with 15 bases between the two germline ends. Germline loops: CDR1 SGHRS, CDR2 YFSETQ. CDR3 size: 15 residues. CDR3 bases: TGCGCCAGCAGCTTGTGGGAAGGTGGGAGTTACGAGCAGTACTTC. Protein product: CASSLWEGGSYEQYF.

This clonotype was detected a few times. The genes are TRBV23-1 and TRBJ1-1, with 9 bases identical to TRBD1. TRBV23-1 qualifies as an ORF whose function is uncertain. V lost 4 bases to trimming and J lost 0 bases; unmatched junction nucleotides: 24. The CDR3 contains 22 residues. For the CDR3, the DNA is TGCGCCAGCAGTCCTCCCACCCACCGGGACAGGGATAATCTGGAGATGAACACTGAAGCTTTCTTT. This codes for CASSPPTHRDRDNLEMNTEAFF.

In this sample, this clonotype turned up many times. The rearrangement joins TRBV12-3 or TRBV12-4 to TRBJ2-7; 8 bases map to TRBD1. Trimming took 8 bases from V and 0 from J; bases not matched to a gene: 12. The CDR3 is 16 residues long. The CDR3 DNA sequence: TGTGCCAGCTCTCCTTCCCGGGACAGGAGCTCCTACGAGCAGTACTTC. Amino acid sequence: CASSPSRDRSSYEQYF.

Remarks on this clonotype: A much more abundant neighbour one base away suggests this may be a read error. The chain is built from TRBV7-9 and TRBJ2-4; possibly TRBD1 or TRBD2 for D (6 bases each). Between the trimmed V and J ends, which lost 3 bases and 9 bases, there was a span of 24 bases. This CDR3 spans 17 amino acids. In germline, CDR1 is SEHNR, CDR2 FQNEAQ (reference sequence). The CDR3 nucleotides read TGTGCCAGCAGCTTCCCCATGGGCACGAGGGGGGAAACCATTCAGTACTTC. Its protein product is CASSFPMGTRGETIQYF.

This clonotype was observed many times. This chain joins TRBV7-9 and TRBJ2-7; 11 bases map to TRBD2. CDR1 SEHNR and CDR2 FQNEAQ come from the germline V gene (reference sequence). The trim removed 5 bases at V and 4 bases at J, leaving 10 bases unmatched. CDR3 size: 16 residues. CDR3 coding DNA: TGTGCCAGCAGCCTCGGGACTAGCGGAGGGGTATACGAGCAGTACTTC. This sequence encodes CASSLGTSGGVYEQYF.

This clonotype was recorded only once. Given the absence of the conserved phenylalanine or tryptophan at the CDR3 end, a read error is likely. The V and J genes are TRBV4-3 and TRBJ1-3; D uncertain. This CDR3 region has 15 residues. The germline CDR1 and CDR2 sequences are LGHNA and YSLEER. V lost 3 bases and J lost 0, with 9 bases in between. The CDR3 DNA reads as TGCGCCAGCAGCCACGGCAGTGGCTCTGGAAACACCATATATTCT. This encodes CASSHGSGSGNTIYS.

As for this clonotype: One end of the junction is discordant with germline, which a read error may explain. The chain joins TRBV7-9 to TRBJ2-4; D is ambiguous. This CDR3 contains 12 residues. Germline V lookup: CDR1 SEHNR, CDR2 FQNEAQ (reference sequence). The CDR3 bases are TGTGCCAGCAGCTTGTATCTGAACATTCGGTACTTC. It encodes CASSLYLNIRYF.

At least ten counts were recorded for this clonotype. The chain employs TRBV29-1 and TRBJ2-7; D not resolved. Germline loops: CDR1 SQVTM, CDR2 ANQGSEA. V lost 4 bases to trimming and J lost 2 bases, with 12 bases between them. The CDR3 runs 13 residues. The CDR3 bases are TGCAGCGTTGTTGGGTTAATGGCCTACGAGCAGTACTTC. Translating gives CSVVGLMAYEQYF.